This T cell receptor beta chain comes out of a study of T cell clonality in common variable immunodeficiency. Caucasian heritage predominated among both patients and controls. This clone was detected ten times or more. The antigen remains undetermined. The read terminates 3 residues before the CDR3 end, so the remaining end is supplied by the germline J gene. Points from the study as a whole: Reportedly, TCR beta sequences from common variable immunodeficiency showed fewer deletions and N-nucleotide insertions.

Clones were sequenced by immunoSEQ multiplex PCR, and TCRdb holds only the in-frame ones, with some missing. Listed for the sample are 30,000 to 40,000 clones, none seen a single time. The CDR3 loop spans 15 amino acids. V was clipped by 7 bases and J by 0 bases; unmatched bases: 4. Germline V lookup: CDR1 SGHTA, CDR2 FQGTGA. This sequence was found in a human donor with common variable immunodeficiency. This rearrangement joins TRBV7-3 to TRBJ2-2, with 8 bases lining up with TRBD1. The sample consisted of peripheral blood mononuclear cells. The part of the CDR3 DNA that was read is TGTGCCAGCACCCCGACAGGGGCGAACACCGGGGAG. Its translation: CASTPTGANTGE. The CDR3 as a whole reads CASTPTGANTGELFF.